This T cell receptor (beta chain) came from a study of blood T cell repertoires in COVID-19. Recruited during active infection, patients (from Seattle) were subsequently followed longitudinally. Authors' methods: Nucleated cell number was recorded as an estimate derived from reference gene primer amplification. Here immunoSEQ multiplex PCR was the method, and the copy in TCRdb shows in-frame clones only, minus some. That table gives V, J and clone size, and the DNA gave D and trimming. Of approximately 120,000 clones in the sample, roughly 74% were seen once. Sequenced sample: peripheral blood. This clonotype was sampled from a man at least 80 years old with COVID-19, enrolled during active disease.

CDR3 nucleotides: TGCGCCAGCAGTTCTAGCGGGACAGGCACAGATACGCAGTATTTT. Translating it yields CASSSSGTGTDTQYF. The chain carries TRBV5-1 and TRBJ2-3; 9 bases align to TRBD2. CDR1 is SGHRS and CDR2 is YFSETQ in the germline V gene. CDR3 length: 15 amino acids. After removal of 5 bases from V and 1 base from J, the junction contained 5 bases not matched to a gene.